A single sample gave rise to the 30 T cell receptor beta chains below, sequenced in a study of technical replicates of blood from several donors. Repertoires were generated with immunoSEQ multiplex PCR, while TCRdb's copy carries only in-frame clones and drops some. The sample has tens of thousands of clones, over 85% seen once. Sequencing was performed on T cells isolated from PBMCs. The source of these receptors is a human donor in good health.

Written as DNA, the CDR3 is TGTGCCAGCAGCTTCGGGAGCACTGAAGCTTTCTTT. Protein: CASSFGSTEAFF. This chain joins TRBV11-3 and TRBJ1-1; the D is unclear. The CDR3 spans 12 residues. Trimming pared 3 bases from V and 4 bases from J, leaving 6 bases between. Germline V gene lookup returns CDR1 SGHNT and CDR2 YENEEA.

The chain is built from TRBV7-2 and TRBJ2-7; D might be TRBD1 (5 bases). The CDR3 is 14 residues long. Per germline, CDR1 SGHTA and CDR2 FQGNSA. Trimming shortened V by 4 bases and J by 2 bases, and 12 bases separated the two germline ends. The CDR3 reads CASSSSGSAYEQYF. CDR3 in DNA: TGTGCCAGCAGCTCGTCAGGGTCCGCCTACGAGCAGTACTTC.

This chain connects TRBV4-1 to TRBJ2-1; the D is unclear. The V end lost 3 bases, the J end lost 5 bases, and 14 bases lay between the germline ends. Per the germline V gene, CDR1 is MGHRA and CDR2 is YSYEKL. The CDR3 is 15 residues long. This CDR3 is CASSQNVLRNNEQFF. CDR3 bases: TGCGCCAGCAGCCAGAACGTACTGCGGAACAATGAGCAGTTCTTC.

The chain joins TRBV11-3 to TRBJ1-5; no definite D call. Germline CDR1 is SGHNT and CDR2 is YENEEA. The CDR3 has 14 amino acids. Between the trimmed V and J ends, which lost 5 bases and 3 bases, there was a span of 11 bases. The CDR3 nucleotides read TGTGCCAGCAGCCCAGGTGGTTTCAATCAGCCCCAGCATTTT. Translating it yields CASSPGGFNQPQHF.

The V gene is TRBV5-1, the J gene TRBJ2-7, with 7 bases matching TRBD2. V shed 4 bases and J 6 bases; nucleotides not matched to a gene: 10. The germline CDR1 and CDR2 sequences are SGHRS and YFSETQ. This CDR3 has 14 residues. The DNA for the CDR3 is TGCGCCAGCAGCCCCACTAGCGCCCGCTCCGAGCAGTACTTC. This codes for CASSPTSARSEQYF.

This clone was recorded only once. The V gene is TRBV27, the J gene TRBJ1-5; 7 bases align to TRBD1. CDR3 size: 15 residues. CDR1 and CDR2 (germline): MNHEY, SMNVEV (reference sequence). Germline trimming cut 5 bases from V and 6 bases from J; bases unmatched to any gene: 10. CDR3 protein: CASSTGTVISQPQHF. Here the CDR3 DNA reads TGTGCCAGCAGTACAGGGACAGTAATTTCTCAGCCCCAGCATTTT.

The chain employs TRBV5-6 and TRBJ2-7, with a tentative D call TRBD2 (6 bases). There are 14 residues in the CDR3. Germline CDR1 is SGHDT and CDR2 is YYEEEE. Trimming cost V 3 bases and J 1 base, with 11 bases left between them. The CDR3: CASSYPGLSYEQYF. The CDR3 DNA reads as TGTGCCAGCAGCTATCCGGGACTTTCCTACGAGCAGTACTTC.

This clone has only one observation. This chain connects TRBV9 to TRBJ2-2; 8 bases agree with TRBD1. Germline loops: CDR1 SGDLS, CDR2 YYNGEE. The CDR3 runs to 16 residues. The V segment lost 0 bases and the J segment 6 bases; nucleotides outside the gene matches: 7. CDR3 coding DNA: TGTGCCAGCAGCGTAGCTTATGCAGGGGGCGCCGGGGAGCTGTTTTTT. Protein product: CASSVAYAGGAGELFF.

J is TRBJ1-3 and V is TRBV7-9; no clear D. Germline CDR1 and CDR2: SEHNR and FQNEAQ (reference sequence). V was clipped by 5 bases and J by 0 bases, with 14 bases between them. The length of the CDR3 is 16 residues. In DNA form, the CDR3 reads TGTGCCAGCAGCACAACAGCCCGGGGCTCTGGAAACACCATATATTTT. Translating it yields CASSTTARGSGNTIYF.

The chain uses TRBV4-3 and TRBJ2-7; 8 nucleotides line up with TRBD1. Germline V gene lookup returns CDR1 LGHNA and CDR2 YSLEER. With V trimmed by 1 base and J by 3 bases, 5 bases remained unmatched. This CDR3 comprises 15 residues. In DNA, the CDR3 is TGCGCCAGCAGCCAAGGTCAGGGGGCGCTCTACGAGCAGTACTTC. Protein product: CASSQGQGALYEQYF.

V usage is TRBV30 and J usage is TRBJ1-1; perhaps TRBD1 as D (6 bases). The CDR3 consists of 15 residues. Trimming cost V 6 bases and J 3 bases, with 20 bases left between them. CDR1 is GTSNPN, CDR2 SVGIG, per germline (reference sequence). CDR3 region: CACSGRAGAYTEAFF. DNA of the CDR3: TGTGCCTGTTCAGGGCGGGCAGGGGCATACACTGAAGCTTTCTTT.

The chain links TRBV15 to TRBJ1-3; 8 bases are a match to TRBD1. V dropped 3 bases and J dropped 0; count of bases not matched to a gene: 7. The CDR3 length is 17 residues. Germline CDR1 reads LNHNV; CDR2 reads YYDKDF (reference sequence). The CDR3 sequence is CATSSFGTGDSGNTIYF. The DNA for the CDR3 is TGTGCCACCAGCAGTTTCGGGACAGGAGACTCTGGAAACACCATATATTTT.

CDR3 in DNA: TGCGCCAGCAGCCAACCAAAACTAGCGGGGATCACAGATACGCAGTATTTT. It specifies CASSQPKLAGITDTQYF. This rearrangement joins TRBV4-1 to TRBJ2-3, with 10 bases matching TRBD2. The CDR3 runs 17 residues. Trimming removed 2 bases from V and 2 bases from J; junction bases left unmatched: 7. In germline, CDR1 is MGHRA, CDR2 YSYEKL.

The chain carries TRBV28 and TRBJ1-4; D may be TRBD1 (5 bases). CDR3 length: 16 amino acids. V was shortened by 1 base and J by 3 bases, with 12 bases between the two germline ends. The germline V gene encodes CDR1 MDHEN and CDR2 SYDVKM. Here the CDR3 reads CASSLYQGSANEKLFF. Here the CDR3 DNA reads TGTGCCAGCAGTTTATACCAGGGTAGTGCTAATGAAAAACTGTTTTTT. Full variable domain (missing parts from reference TRBV28 and TRBJ1-4): DVKVTQSSRYLVKRTGEKVFLECVQDMDHENMFWYRQDPGLGLRLIYFSYDVKMKEKGDIPEGYSVSREKKERFSLILESASTNQTSMYLCASSLYQGSANEKLFFGSGTQLSVL.

V and J are TRBV4-1 and TRBJ2-7; 10 bases fit TRBD2. Per the germline V gene, CDR1 is MGHRA and CDR2 is YSYEKL. The CDR3 contains 16 residues. Trimming cost V 0 bases and J 4 bases; bases outside gene matches: 6. The CDR3 nucleotides are TGCGCCAGCAGCCAAGAAACGGCACTAGCGGGGTACGAGCAGTACTTC. Amino acids: CASSQETALAGYEQYF.

The chain recombines TRBV6-6 with TRBJ2-2, with 7 nucleotides matching TRBD2. CDR1 and CDR2 (germline): MNHNY, SVGAGI (reference sequence). J lost 4 bases, V lost 2 bases, and 4 bases had no gene match. This CDR3 has 15 amino acids. CDR3 nucleotides: TGTGCCAGCAGTTACCGGGGGGAAGCCACCGGGGAGCTGTTTTTT. Its translation is CASSYRGEATGELFF.

This clone was detected once. The genes are TRBV9 and TRBJ1-2, with D tentatively TRBD1 (6 bases). The CDR3 has 14 residues. In germline, CDR1 is SGDLS, CDR2 YYNGEE. Between the trimmed V and J ends, which lost 3 bases and 4 bases, there was a span of 13 bases. The CDR3 protein is CASSARTATYGYTF. CDR3 nucleotide sequence: TGTGCCAGCAGCGCGAGGACAGCTACCTATGGCTACACCTTC.

The chain has TRBV4-1 and TRBJ2-1; 8 bases line up with TRBD2. With V trimmed by 0 bases and J by 4 bases, 5 bases remained unmatched. Looked up from germline, CDR1 is MGHRA and CDR2 is YSYEKL. The CDR3 runs 16 residues. CDR3 in amino acids: CASSQDGRAWYNEQFF. The CDR3 nucleotides read TGCGCCAGCAGCCAAGACGGGAGGGCCTGGTACAATGAGCAGTTCTTC.

This clone was recorded once. V and J are TRBV7-9 and TRBJ2-2; D gene unclear. This CDR3 spans 14 amino acids. V was cut by 6 bases and J by 1 base, with 9 bases left in between. Germline loops: CDR1 SEHNR, CDR2 FQNEAQ (reference sequence). The CDR3 protein is CASRIPVNTGELFF. As DNA, the CDR3 is TGTGCCAGCAGGATACCGGTGAACACCGGGGAGCTGTTTTTT.

The chain carries TRBV5-6 and TRBJ2-1; TRBD2 matches 8 bases. The V gene's germline CDR1 is SGHDT and CDR2 YYEEEE. The junction had 14 bases not matched to a gene; V was cut back by 4 bases and J by 2 bases. The CDR3 length is 18 residues. CDR3 DNA: TGTGCCAGCAGCATCGAGGGCAAAATACTAGCGGCCTACAATGAGCAGTTCTTC. Translation gives CASSIEGKILAAYNEQFF.

A note on this clone: This sample also contains other DNA sequences that code for the same CDR3. The V and J genes are TRBV7-3 and TRBJ2-2, with 8 bases that match TRBD1. V was pared by 5 bases and J by 4 bases, with 6 bases of the junction left unmatched. Germline CDR1 SGHTA, CDR2 FQGTGA. The CDR3 is 15 residues long. In nucleotides, the CDR3 is TGTGCCAGCAGCCTAGGACAGGGAGGCACCGGGGAGCTGTTTTTT. Translation: CASSLGQGGTGELFF.

The chain carries TRBV4-2 and TRBJ1-2; 8 bases line up with TRBD1. Looked up from germline, CDR1 is LGHNA and CDR2 is YNFKEQ. J was trimmed by 3 bases and V by 0 bases; bases with no gene match: 3. This CDR3 spans 15 amino acids. The CDR3 DNA reads as TGTGCCAGCAGCCAAGAAGCAGGGGGCCACTATGGCTACACCTTC. As protein: CASSQEAGGHYGYTF.

The rearrangement joins TRBV9 to TRBJ1-2; tentatively, D is TRBD1 (5 bases). Trimming stripped 3 bases from V and 4 bases from J, with 16 bases between. The CDR3 is 15 amino acids. Germline CDR1 is SGDLS and CDR2 is YYNGEE. The CDR3 loop is CASSGRRRDLYGYTF. The DNA for the CDR3 is TGTGCCAGCAGCGGACGCAGGCGGGACCTCTATGGCTACACCTTC.

The chain recombines TRBV2 with TRBJ2-1; TRBD2 aligns across 9 bases. The CDR3 totals 14 residues. Trimming at V came to 7 bases and at J to 4 bases, leaving 5 bases not matched to a gene. Germline CDR1 and CDR2: SNHLY and FYNNEI. This CDR3 reads CASILLAGYNEQFF. CDR3 nucleotides: TGTGCCAGCATCCTCCTAGCGGGGTACAATGAGCAGTTCTTC.

The chain combines TRBV7-9 with TRBJ1-1, with D maybe TRBD1 (5 bases). The CDR3 extends over 14 amino acids. Between the trimmed V and J ends, which lost 5 bases and 0 bases, there was a span of 10 bases. CDR1 SEHNR and CDR2 FQNEAQ come from the germline V gene (reference sequence). The CDR3: CASSPTVMNTEAFF. CDR3 DNA sequence: TGTGCCAGCAGCCCGACAGTTATGAACACTGAAGCTTTCTTT. Looking up the rest from reference TRBV7-9 and TRBJ1-1 gives the full variable domain: DTGVSQNPRHKITKRGQNVTFRCDPISEHNRLYWYRQTLGQGPEFLTYFQNEAQLEKSRLLSDRFSAERPKGSFSTLEIQRTEQGDSAMYLCASSPTVMNTEAFFGQGTRLTVV.

V and J are TRBV2 and TRBJ1-2; maybe TRBD1 (5 bases). Trimming shortened V by 2 bases and J by 4 bases, and 11 bases separated the two germline ends. Looked up from germline, CDR1 is SNHLY and CDR2 is FYNNEI. The CDR3 extends over 14 amino acids. Written as DNA, the CDR3 is TGTGCCAGCAGTGAATTCACAGGCGGCTATGGCTACACCTTC. As protein: CASSEFTGGYGYTF.

The CDR3 reads CASSYGQGGYTEAFF. The CDR3 DNA is TGTGCCAGCAGTTACGGGCAGGGTGGGTACACTGAAGCTTTCTTT. The chain is built from TRBV6-5 and TRBJ1-1, with D perhaps TRBD1 (5 bases). This CDR3 is built from 15 residues. Germline V gene sequence: CDR1 MNHEY, CDR2 SVGAGI. Deletions cut 2 bases from V and 3 bases from J, with 13 bases between.

The CDR3 region is CASSLHGQGGTEAFF. DNA for the CDR3: TGTGCCAGCAGCCTCCATGGACAGGGGGGTACTGAAGCTTTCTTT. The chain links TRBV6-5 to TRBJ1-1, with 10 positions matching TRBD1. V shed 6 bases and J 5 bases; nucleotides not matched to a gene: 9. CDR3 length equals 15 residues. Germline values: CDR1 MNHEY, CDR2 SVGAGI.

The rearrangement joins TRBV7-3 to TRBJ2-3; 7 bases line up with TRBD1. The length of the CDR3 is 14 residues. Germline V gene sequence: CDR1 SGHTA, CDR2 FQGTGA. Trimming removed 2 bases from V and 5 bases from J; junction bases left unmatched: 4. The CDR3 coding sequence is TGTGCCAGCAGCTTAGTCCCAGGGGGAGATACGCAGTATTTT. Translating it yields CASSLVPGGDTQYF. The full variable domain, rest sourced from reference TRBV7-3 and TRBJ2-3, is GAGVSQTPSNKVTEKGKYVELRCDPISGHTALYWYRQSLGQGPEFLIYFQGTGAADDSGLPNDRFFAVRPEGSVSTLKIQRTERGDSAVYLCASSLVPGGDTQYFGPGTRLTVL.

DNA of the CDR3: TGTGCCTGGAGTGTTATCAACTATGGCTACACCTTC. This encodes CAWSVINYGYTF. The chain uses TRBV30 and TRBJ1-2, with no clear D. The CDR3 is 12 amino acids. Trimming shortened V by 0 bases and J by 2 bases, and 4 bases separated the two germline ends. The germline V gene encodes CDR1 GTSNPN and CDR2 SVGIG (reference sequence).